This is a list of T cell receptor beta chains from one sample in a study of blood T cell repertoires in COVID-19. Using immunoSEQ multiplex PCR, the repertoire was profiled, and TCRdb retains in-frame clones only, with some absent. Here the sample spans over 110,000 clones, around 90% being singletons. The source material was peripheral blood. The receptors shown here come from a man between 65 and 79 years old with acute or convalescent COVID-19. The CDR3 runs from the conserved cysteine through the conserved F or W. Fields, in order: CDR3 length, J gene, clone size, D gene, V gene, CDR3 DNA, CDR3 protein. A D gene is named only where the DNA matches it firmly. Expanded clones are given a class, and other clones once, few, many or no size at all.

15	TRBJ1-4	.	TRBD1	TRBV2	TGTGCCAGCAGTGAGGGACAGGCAACTAATGAAAAACTGTTTTTT	CASSEGQATNEKLFF
13	TRBJ1-4	.	TRBD1	TRBV28	TGTGCCAGCAGGGGGACAGGGGATGAAAAACTGTTTTTT	CASRGTGDEKLFF
15	TRBJ2-1	.	TRBD2	TRBV6-1	TGTGCCAGCAGTGAAGCGGGGATAGCGGGGGTTTTAGAGTTCTTC	CASSEAGIAGVLEFF
13	TRBJ1-1	.	.	TRBV27	TGTGCCAGCAGTCCCGGCGGTTTCGGTGAAGCTTTCTTT	CASSPGGFGEAFF
15	TRBJ1-1	.	.	TRBV6-5	TGTGCCAGCAGTTATTCGGGCAGGGCGGGGACTGAAGCTTTCTTT	CASSYSGRAGTEAFF
16	TRBJ1-2	once	TRBD1	TRBV27	TGTGCCAGCAGTTTCACCGGGACAGGGGGGTCTTATGGCTACACCTTC	CASSFTGTGGSYGYTF
16	TRBJ2-3	.	TRBD1	TRBV7-6	TGTGCCAGCAGCTTCGGGACAGGGGTGGGAGCAGATACGCAGTATTTT	CASSFGTGVGADTQYF
16	TRBJ1-5	once	.	TRBV29-1	TGCAGCGCTTCGATATCCTGGACAGCCAACAATCAGCCCCAGCATTTT	CSASISWTANNQPQHF
20	TRBJ2-6	.	TRBD1	TRBV10-3	TGTGCCATCAGATCCGGGACAGGGGGCGCGGGGTACTCTGGGGCCAACGTCCTGACTTTC	CAIRSGTGGAGYSGANVLTF
13	TRBJ1-5	.	.	TRBV12-3/TRBV12-4	TGTGCCAGCAGTTTTGGCGGCCTGGAGCCCCAGCATTTT	CASSFGGLEPQHF
15	TRBJ2-7	.	TRBD1	TRBV25-1	TGTGCCAGCAGTGAGCCGGGACAGGGTATCTACGAGCAGTACTTC	CASSEPGQGIYEQYF
15	TRBJ2-2	.	.	TRBV28	TGTGCCAGCAACAGGGCCCCGCGGGACACCGGGGAGCTGTTTTTT	CASNRAPRDTGELFF
13	TRBJ2-2	.	.	TRBV2	TGTGCCAGCAGTATTCAGGGTTACGGGGAGCTGTTTTTT	CASSIQGYGELFF
14	TRBJ1-2	.	TRBD1	TRBV7-8	TGTGCCAGCAGCCTCTCCGACAGGGATAATGGCTACACCTTC	CASSLSDRDNGYTF
16	TRBJ2-3	.	TRBD2	TRBV10-2	TGCGCCAGCGATCCCAGGGCGGGGGGCTCCACAGATACGCAGTATTTT	CASDPRAGGSTDTQYF
15	TRBJ2-7	.	TRBD2	TRBV3-1/TRBV3-2	TGTGCCAGCAGCTCCCGACTAGCGGGAGGGGGCGAGCAGTACTTC	CASSSRLAGGGEQYF
11	TRBJ1-1	few	.	TRBV4-1	TGCGCCAGCAGCCACCGGACAGAAGCTTTCTTT	CASSHRTEAFF
14	TRBJ1-1	.	.	TRBV19	TGTGCCACTGAGGGGGGGCACATGAACACTGAAGCTTTCTTT	CATEGGHMNTEAFF
12	TRBJ2-7	.	.	TRBV3-1/TRBV3-2	TGTGCCAGCAGCCAAGATCTTTACGAGCAGTACTTC	CASSQDLYEQYF
12	TRBJ2-2	.	.	TRBV29-1	TGCAGCCATACTTTGAACACCGGGGAGCTGTTTTTT	CSHTLNTGELFF
13	TRBJ1-3	.	.	TRBV28	TGTGCCAGCAGAACAGGTCTCATAAACACCATATATTTT	CASRTGLINTIYF
14	TRBJ2-7	.	.	TRBV5-1	TGCGCCAGCAGCTTCAGGGGGGAGTCCTACGAGCAGTACTTC	CASSFRGESYEQYF
15	TRBJ2-5	.	.	TRBV3-1/TRBV3-2	TGTGCCAGCAGCCAAGCCTCGGGGGGCCGTGAGACCCAGTACTTC	CASSQASGGRETQYF
14	TRBJ1-4	.	.	TRBV27	TGTGCCAGCAGTTTATCCGGGTGGCCTGAAAAACTGTTTTTT	CASSLSGWPEKLFF
14	TRBJ2-1	.	TRBD2	TRBV7-9	TGTGCCAGCAAAGTCACTAGCGGGAGGGATGAGCAGTTCTTC	CASKVTSGRDEQFF
17	TRBJ2-1	.	TRBD2	TRBV7-2	TGTGCCAGCAGCTCACCAGTCTTAGCGGGGGCTAGGGATGAGCAGTTCTTC	CASSSPVLAGARDEQFF
17	TRBJ2-3	.	.	TRBV27	TGTGCCAGCAGTTCGACTTCCGGGACTCTGCGCACAGATACGCAGTATTTT	CASSSTSGTLRTDTQYF
17	TRBJ2-7	.	TRBD1	TRBV5-1	TGCGCCAGCAGCCCTCGACCAGACAGGGGGCTCACCTACGAGCAGTACTTC	CASSPRPDRGLTYEQYF
13	TRBJ1-1	once	TRBD1	TRBV5-1	TGCGCCAGCAGCGGTACAGGGGGCACTGAAGCTTTCTTT	CASSGTGGTEAFF
12	TRBJ1-4	.	.	TRBV3-1/TRBV3-2	TGTGCCAGCAGTCGCAGGGATGCTGAACTGTTTTTT	CASSRRDAELFF
15	TRBJ1-4	once	TRBD1	TRBV6-5	TGTGCCAGCAGACGCCCAGGGGGCACTAATGAAAAACTGTTTTTT	CASRRPGGTNEKLFF
13	TRBJ2-5	.	.	TRBV5-1	TGCGCCAGCAGCTTGGACAACGAAGAGACCCAGTACTTC	CASSLDNEETQYF
16	TRBJ2-3	.	TRBD2	TRBV5-6	TGTGCCAGCAGCTTGGTCGGGACTAGCGGGGCTTTGACGCAGTATTTT	CASSLVGTSGALTQYF
14	TRBJ2-7	.	TRBD1	TRBV19	TGTGCCAGTACCCGAGGGACAGATGGCTACGAGCAGTACTTC	CASTRGTDGYEQYF
16	TRBJ2-1	.	TRBD2	TRBV28	TGTGCCAGCAGTTCCTCACTAGCGGGAGTCAGGAATGAGCAGTTCTTC	CASSSSLAGVRNEQFF
14	TRBJ2-7	.	TRBD1	TRBV6-5	TGTGCCAGCAGCACGGGACAGGGAATGTACGAGCAGTACTTC	CASSTGQGMYEQYF
13	TRBJ2-2	.	.	TRBV12-3/TRBV12-4	TGTGCCAGCAGTGACAGCCACACCGGGGAGCTGTTTTTT	CASSDSHTGELFF
17	TRBJ1-5	.	.	TRBV10-3	TGTGCCATCAGTGAGTCGAAGGCAGGCCTACAAAATCAGCCCCAGCATTTT	CAISESKAGLQNQPQHF
17	TRBJ1-5	.	TRBD1	TRBV5-6	TGTGCCAGCAGCTGGTACAGGGGGTCCGTCAGCAATCAGCCCCAGCATTTT	CASSWYRGSVSNQPQHF
15	TRBJ2-4	.	TRBD2	TRBV28	TGTGCCAGCAGTTTATTAGCGGGAGTCGCAAACATTCAGTACTTC	CASSLLAGVANIQYF
15	TRBJ2-7	medium-sized	.	TRBV5-1	TGCGCCAGCAGCTTACAACAGGGACAAATCTACGAGCAGTACTTC	CASSLQQGQIYEQYF
13	TRBJ1-2	.	TRBD1	TRBV19	TGTGCCAGTAGCAGACAGGGGGCGAACGGCTACACCTTC	CASSRQGANGYTF
16	TRBJ1-3	.	TRBD1	TRBV9	TGTGCCAGCAGCCTACACCCGACAGGGAATGGAAACACCATATATTTT	CASSLHPTGNGNTIYF
12	TRBJ1-2	.	.	TRBV6-2/TRBV6-3	TGTGCCAGCAGCGTGACAGGTTATGGCTACACCTTC	CASSVTGYGYTF
13	TRBJ1-1	.	TRBD1	TRBV28	TGTGCCAGCAGTTTAGGGACAGGGGGGGGAGCTTTCTTT	CASSLGTGGGAFF
15	TRBJ1-1	.	.	TRBV5-5	TGTGCCAGCAGCTTTATTACTGACTGGAATACTGAAGCTTTCTTT	CASSFITDWNTEAFF
14	TRBJ2-3	.	.	TRBV19	TGTGCCAGTAGTCCCCAAGTGGCCACAGATACGCAGTATTTT	CASSPQVATDTQYF
17	TRBJ2-1	.	TRBD1	TRBV19	TGTGCCAGTAGTTTATTTTTTGCAGGGGGCTCCTACAATGAGCAGTTCTTC	CASSLFFAGGSYNEQFF
17	TRBJ1-5	once	.	TRBV19	TGTGCCAGTAGTATACCCGCAGGAACTGCAGGAAATCAGCCCCAGCATTTT	CASSIPAGTAGNQPQHF
15	TRBJ1-6	.	TRBD1	TRBV27	TGTGCCAGCAGAGGCGGGACAGGCTATAATTCACCCCTCCACTTT	CASRGGTGYNSPLHF
13	TRBJ2-7	.	.	TRBV5-1	TGCGCCAGCAGCGACCGGGATCCCTACGAGCAGTACTTC	CASSDRDPYEQYF
16	TRBJ1-1	.	.	TRBV27	TGTGCCAGCAGTTTCATCCGGCCCCCGGGGGACACTGAAGCTTTCTTT	CASSFIRPPGDTEAFF
15	TRBJ1-5	.	.	TRBV11-2	TGTGCCAGCAGCTCCGGGACTAACTTTAATCAGCCCCAGCATTTT	CASSSGTNFNQPQHF
15	TRBJ2-1	.	TRBD1	TRBV7-3	TGTGCCAGCAGCCCGACCGGGACAGGGGGGAATGAGCAGTTCTTC	CASSPTGTGGNEQFF
18	TRBJ1-4	.	.	TRBV27	TGTGCCAGCAGTTCTAGAGTACAGGGAGAACGAGGAAATGAAAAACTGTTTTTT	CASSSRVQGERGNEKLFF